The 12 T cell receptor beta chains in this list originate from one sample, sequenced in a study of metastatic and nonmetastatic thyroid tumors. Every patient was untreated before thyroid surgery. TCRdb recomputed clones from the PCR reads via MiXCR. Of 14,000 to 15,000 clones detected, around a quarter appear once; the ten largest clones hold roughly 8%. Specimen: tumor tissue. Every receptor here comes from a female donor with papillary thyroid cancer or a benign thyroid nodule (not recorded which). Some clones in this sample may be carry-over from other donors' samples.

This clone was counted ten times or more. The chain has TRBV11-1 and TRBJ2-2, with D hard to call. Trimming pared 5 bases from V and 5 bases from J, leaving 18 bases between. This CDR3 region has 16 residues. Germline assignment: CDR1 SGHAT and CDR2 FQDESV (reference sequence). The chain's CDR3 is CASSLTQPVGTGELFF. As DNA, the CDR3 is TGTGCCAGCAGCCTAACCCAGCCCGTAGGTACCGGGGAGCTGTTTTTT.

This clone was counted many times. The J gene is TRBJ1-1, the V gene TRBV19; a possible D gene is TRBD1 (5 bases). Germline V gene sequence: CDR1 LNHDA, CDR2 SQIVND (reference sequence). The V end lost 6 bases, the J end lost 1 base, and 9 bases lay between the germline ends. The CDR3 runs to 13 residues. Written as DNA, the CDR3 is TGTGCCAGTAGGGGACGGGAGAACACTGAAGCTTTCTTT. It is translated as CASRGRENTEAFF. Based on the CDR3 plus reference TRBV19 and TRBJ1-1, the full variable domain is DGGITQSPKYLFRKEGQNVTLSCEQNLNHDAMYWYRQDPGQGLRLIYYSQIVNDFQKGDIAEGYSVSREKKESFPLTVTSAQKNPTAFYLCASRGRENTEAFFGQGTRLTVV.

The chain links TRBV9 to TRBJ2-3, with D possibly being TRBD2 (5 bases). The ends were cut back, 0 bases at V and 1 base at J, with 9 bases in the middle. Germline CDR1 SGDLS, CDR2 YYNGEE. This CDR3 comprises 15 residues. The CDR3, as DNA: TGTGCCAGCAGCGTAGCGCCCGGGGGCACAGATACGCAGTATTTT. Protein sequence: CASSVAPGGTDTQYF.

This clone was found many times. V gene TRBV28 combines with J gene TRBJ2-3; weak D call: TRBD2 (6 bases). This CDR3 is 14 amino acids long. The V end lost 6 bases, the J end lost 3 bases, and 13 bases lay between the germline ends. Germline assignment: CDR1 MDHEN and CDR2 SYDVKM. The chain's CDR3 is CASSLIAETDTQYF. DNA of the CDR3: TGTGCCAGCAGCCTCATAGCGGAAACAGATACGCAGTATTTT.

This clone was seen a handful of times. This may be a read error: a much more frequent sequence differs by one nucleotide. The rearrangement joins TRBV6-4 to TRBJ2-2; D is uncertain. Germline V lookup: CDR1 MRHNA, CDR2 SNTAGT. The CDR3 has 14 residues. CDR3 in amino acids: CASGDLSGTGELFF. The DNA for the CDR3 is TGTGCCAGCGGTGATCTATCGGGCACCGGGGAGCTGTTTTTT.

CDR3 DNA sequence: TGTGCCACGGGAGGAGGGCATGGTCAGCCCCAGCATTTT. Translating gives CATGGGHGQPQHF. This chain links TRBV27 with TRBJ1-5, with D unclear. Germline values: CDR1 MNHEY, CDR2 SMNVEV (reference sequence). With 10 bases removed from V and 6 bases from J, the gap between germline ends came to 16 bases. The CDR3 is 13 residues long.

This clone occurred many times. V usage is TRBV6-1 and J usage is TRBJ1-2; 8 bases map to TRBD1. Germline V gene sequence: CDR1 MNHNS, CDR2 SASEGT. V gave up 1 base and J gave up 4 bases; unmatched junction bases: 8. The CDR3 covers 16 residues. Written as DNA, the CDR3 is TGTGCCAGCAGTGAAGGGGTCCAGGGGGCTGGCTATGGCTACACCTTC. It codes for CASSEGVQGAGYGYTF.

By sample share, this clone is medium-sized. The chain recombines TRBV12-3 or TRBV12-4 with TRBJ2-1; D gene ambiguous. V was pared by 4 bases and J by 6 bases, with 7 bases between. The length of the CDR3 is 12 residues. The CDR3 DNA follows: TGTGCCAGCAGTTCGCCTTCCAATGAGCAGTTCTTC. This translates into CASSSPSNEQFF.

To note about this clone: A junction end diverges from the germline sequence, so it may reflect a read error. V and J are TRBV6-2 or TRBV6-3 and TRBJ1-2; 7 positions agree with TRBD1. The CDR3 loop spans 12 amino acids. Germline CDR1 reads MNHEY; CDR2 reads SVGEGT. CDR3 sequence (DNA): TGTGCTAGCAGCACGGGACAGATTGTCTACACCTTC. Translation: CASSTGQIVYTF.

This clone was observed at least ten times. The V gene is TRBV5-8, the J gene TRBJ1-2, with a tentative D call TRBD1 (6 bases). Germline V gene data show CDR1 as SGHTS and CDR2 as YDEGEE. The CDR3 has 15 amino acids. Trimming took 4 bases from V and 2 from J, leaving 15 bases between them. CDR3 residues: CASSTERQANYGYTF. As DNA, the CDR3 is TGTGCCAGCAGCACAGAACGACAGGCCAACTATGGCTACACCTTC.

This clone was found a few times. The V gene is TRBV28, the J gene TRBJ1-1, with TRBD1 as a possible D gene (5 bases). The CDR3 has 12 amino acids. Trimming pared 7 bases from V and 2 bases from J, leaving 8 bases between. CDR1 is MDHEN and CDR2 is SYDVKM in the germline V gene. The CDR3 loop is CASKGSNTEAFF. Written as DNA, the CDR3 is TGTGCCAGCAAGGGGAGCAACACTGAAGCTTTCTTT.

Notes on this clone: The junction departs from the called germline gene at one end, perhaps through a read error. V gene TRBV6-5 combines with J gene TRBJ1-4; no clear D. In germline, CDR1 is MNHEY, CDR2 SVGAGI. The CDR3 extends over 12 amino acids. CDR3 nucleotide sequence: TGTGGCACCACGTCAGTCAATGAAGAACTGTTTTTT. It specifies CGTTSVNEELFF.